The present TCR beta chain was sequenced within a study of cytomegalovirus exposure and HLA in healthy donors. Study outcomes and limitations: In vitro work confirmed that a few CMV-associated chains recognize CMV antigens. Subsequent analysis showed first-cohort TCR clusters tending to co-occur in around 110 validation repertoires. The investigators catalogued some 150 TCR beta chains as cytomegalovirus-associated.

On this clone: Its antigen is as yet unknown.

CDR1 PRHDT and CDR2 FYEKMQ come from the germline V gene (reference sequence). The CDR3 totals 11 residues. Trimming left V 1 base short and J 7 bases short, with 4 bases between. The donors were part of the roughly 120-subject validation cohort, which stood apart from the approximately 670-subject first cohort. Profiled with immunoSEQ multiplex PCR; TCRdb holds only in-frame clones, not every one. Of about 70,000 clones in the sample, about 93% were seen once. The J gene is TRBJ1-2, the V gene TRBV13; no reliable D call. Input material: PBMCs. The clonotype was recovered from a man between 18 and 29 years old in good health and CMV-seropositive. CDR3 region: CASSLDGGYTF. CDR3 DNA: TGTGCCAGCAGCTTAGACGGTGGCTACACCTTC.